One sample yielded the 6 T cell receptor beta chains listed below, sequenced in a study of blood T cell repertoires in COVID-19. Repertoires were generated with immunoSEQ multiplex PCR, while TCRdb's copy carries only in-frame clones and drops some. The sample contains 250,000 or so clones, 84% of which appear only once. The sequenced sample consisted of peripheral blood. The receptor source for this set is a woman aged 40 to 50 who had recovered from COVID-19.

The V gene is TRBV2, the J gene TRBJ1-1; 7 bases fit TRBD1. The CDR3 runs to 13 residues. The V segment lost 4 bases and the J segment 7 bases; nucleotides outside the gene matches: 6. The germline V gene encodes CDR1 SNHLY and CDR2 FYNNEI. In nucleotides, the CDR3 is TGTGCCAGCAGTGGGGACAGCCTTCTTGAAGCTTTCTTT. The encoded protein is CASSGDSLLEAFF.

The CDR3: CSARQGTSYNEQFF. The CDR3 DNA reads as TGCAGCGCTCGACAGGGCACCTCCTACAATGAGCAGTTCTTC. The rearrangement joins TRBV29-1 to TRBJ2-1, with TRBD1 identical over 7 bases. The CDR3 is made up of 14 amino acids. Germline V CDR1 and CDR2: SQVTM, ANQGSEA. J was trimmed by 0 bases and V by 7 bases; bases with no gene match: 6.

The chain carries TRBV4-2 and TRBJ1-2; D remains ambiguous. The CDR3 has 15 amino acids. V lost 0 bases, J lost 7 bases, and 15 bases lay in between. The germline V gene has CDR1 LGHNA and CDR2 YNFKEQ. The CDR3 coding sequence is TGTGCCAGCAGCCAAGAGTGGGCCTTAGGAACTGGCTACACCTTC. This sequence encodes CASSQEWALGTGYTF.

This chain connects TRBV15 to TRBJ1-1; D unresolved. The germline V gene has CDR1 LNHNV and CDR2 YYDKDF (reference sequence). The germline V and J ends were trimmed by 1 base and 4 bases, with 13 bases remaining between them. The CDR3 runs to 15 residues. The CDR3 reads CATSRGGMGGTEAFF. The CDR3 DNA reads as TGTGCCACCAGCAGAGGAGGTATGGGTGGCACTGAAGCTTTCTTT.

The rearrangement uses TRBV29-1 and TRBJ1-1; possible D gene TRBD1, 6 bases. With 6 bases removed from V and 5 bases from J, the gap between germline ends came to 19 bases. CDR1 and CDR2 (germline): SQVTM, ANQGSEA. The CDR3 runs to 14 residues. The CDR3 protein is CSVVRGGQGTEAFF. CDR3 DNA: TGCAGCGTGGTCCGCGGGGGGCAGGGGACTGAAGCTTTCTTT.

The chain employs TRBV2 and TRBJ1-1, with 8 positions matching TRBD1. Trimming at V came to 7 bases and at J to 5 bases, leaving 6 bases not matched to a gene. The germline CDR1 and CDR2 sequences are SNHLY and FYNNEI. The CDR3 runs to 13 residues. The CDR3 bases are TGTGCCAGCACGACGACAGGGGAAACTGAAGCTTTCTTT. Its protein product is CASTTTGETEAFF.